One and the same sample provided the 2 T cell receptor beta chains below, sequenced in a study of shared clonotypes between healthy human individuals. Clones were read by immunoSEQ multiplex PCR, and TCRdb kept only the in-frame ones, dropping some. The table includes over a million clones, roughly 97% detected once. The sample comprised naive CD4+ T cells sorted from blood. The subset denotes: CD45RA+ positively selected. These receptors were obtained from a man aged 25-45 years in good health.

This clone was observed a few times. The chain joins TRBV7-9 to TRBJ2-3, with a tentative D call TRBD2 (5 bases). Between the trimmed V and J ends, which lost 2 bases and 12 bases, there was a span of 12 bases. Germline CDR1 SEHNR, CDR2 FQNEAQ (reference sequence). CDR3 length: 12 residues. The CDR3: CASSLWSPGQYF. In DNA form, the CDR3 reads TGTGCCAGCAGCTTATGGTCCCCGGGACAGTATTTT.

V is TRBV7-2 and J is TRBJ1-2; D remains ambiguous. The CDR3 spans 14 residues. Germline assignment: CDR1 SGHTA and CDR2 FQGNSA. Trimming removed 0 bases from V and 3 bases from J, with 8 bases in between. This CDR3 is CASSLAGRDYGYTF. The CDR3 DNA reads as TGTGCCAGCAGCTTAGCGGGCCGGGACTATGGCTACACCTTC.